The 2 T cell receptor beta chains in this list originate from one sample, sequenced in a study of post-analysis software for immune sequencing data. Study findings and constraints: Controls had lower frequencies than patients of roughly five TRBV segments, which included TRBV5-6, TRBV5-1 and TRBV20-1.

Unique molecular identifiers featured in each of the TCR beta cDNA libraries. A single record per CDR3 protein comes from TCRdb applying MiXCR to the PCR reads. Here the sample spans roughly 800,000 distinct CDR3 sequences, just over 45% being singletons. These receptors are not linked to any known antigen. Sequencing was done on a sample of blood. All receptors derive from a girl aged 10 to 17 with multiple sclerosis.

In its sample, this clonotype was seen a few times. This chain uses TRBV4-3 with TRBJ2-7; tentatively, D is TRBD2 (5 bases). Trimming removed 1 base at V and 1 base at J, with 17 bases between. The CDR3 is 17 amino acids. CDR1 is LGHNA and CDR2 is YSLEER in the germline V gene. The CDR3 DNA reads as TGCGCCAGCAGCCAAGCGTGGCCGGGGATTGGATCCTACGAGCAGTACTTC. Its protein is CASSQAWPGIGSYEQYF.

This CDR3 is CAIRSGRGYNEQFF. The CDR3 DNA is TGTGCCATCAGGAGTGGGCGCGGGTACAATGAGCAGTTCTTC. The V gene is TRBV10-3, the J gene TRBJ2-1; TRBD2 is a possible D gene (5 bases). Germline CDR1 is ENHRY and CDR2 is SYGVKD. V dropped 6 bases and J dropped 4 bases, with 13 bases sitting between them. This CDR3 spans 14 amino acids.